Here is one T cell receptor (beta chain) with its context. This CDR3 is built from 14 residues. V was shortened by 4 bases and J by 2 bases, with 11 bases between the two germline ends. Per the germline V gene, CDR1 is MNHEY and CDR2 is SVGEGT. The data are from a study of blood T cell repertoires in COVID-19. About the study: The United States, Italy and Spain provided the acute and convalescent COVID-19 samples. PBMCs, B-cell-depleted T cells, or T cells were the source of the cDNA or gDNA that made up the material.

Original data processing: Amplification of reference gene primers provided the estimated nucleated cell counts. Repertoires were generated with immunoSEQ multiplex PCR, while TCRdb's copy carries only in-frame clones and drops some. The V and J calls and clone size were taken over from that table, and D and trimming were inferred from the DNA. Among approximately 100,000 clones listed, 70% to 90% were seen once. The clonotype was recovered from a human donor in a cohort sampled during active COVID-19. The chain links TRBV6-2 or TRBV6-3 to TRBJ1-2, with D tentatively TRBD1 (5 bases). The sample comprised peripheral blood. CDR3 DNA sequence: TGTGCCAGCAGTTTAAGGGGATCGAACTATGGCTACACCTTC. Amino acids: CASSLRGSNYGYTF.